A single sample is the source of the 21 T cell receptor beta chains below, sequenced in a study of CD8 T cells in Susac syndrome. After extraction with the RNeasy kit, 0.5 to 1 ug of the RNA was reverse transcribed using random hexamers. Each CDR3 protein gets one entry after TCRdb re-called the immunoSEQ multiplex PCR reads with MiXCR. The table records approximately 150,000 distinct CDR3 sequences, 93% of them present only once. What was sequenced was CD4+ T cells from PBMCs. The receptors derive from a human donor in good health.

The gene calls are TRBV6-5 and TRBJ2-1; possibly TRBD2 for D (7 bases). Germline CDR1 reads MNHEY; CDR2 reads SVGAGI. CDR3 length equals 11 residues. The V end lost 7 bases, the J end lost 11 bases, and 12 bases lay between the germline ends. The chain's CDR3 is CASNDGGQQFF. In DNA form, the CDR3 reads TGTGCCAGCAATGACGGGGGGCAGCAGTTCTTC.

This clonotype was recorded once. The J gene is TRBJ2-1, the V gene TRBV24-1; D unresolved. Germline CDR1 is KGHDR and CDR2 is SFDVKD. Deletions cut 3 bases from V and 2 bases from J, with 4 bases between. The CDR3 has 13 amino acids. The CDR3 DNA is TGTGCCACCAGTGATAACCCCTACAATGAGCAGTTCTTC. This sequence encodes CATSDNPYNEQFF.

The chain carries TRBV9 and TRBJ1-2, with D tentatively TRBD1 (6 bases). With 5 bases removed from V and 2 bases from J, the gap between germline ends came to 13 bases. The germline gives CDR1 SGDLS, CDR2 YYNGEE. There are 14 residues in the CDR3. The CDR3 loop is CASRLTGSNYGYTF. For the CDR3, the DNA is TGTGCCAGCAGGTTAACAGGGAGCAACTATGGCTACACCTTC.

This sequence joins TRBV7-9 and TRBJ1-1; the match to TRBD1 covers 7 bases. CDR1 and CDR2 from the germline V gene are SEHNR and FQNEAQ (reference sequence). CDR3 length equals 12 residues. The junction had 7 bases not matched to a gene; V was cut back by 5 bases and J by 10 bases. The CDR3 sequence: CASSRQGSGAFF. The CDR3 DNA follows: TGTGCCAGCAGCCGACAGGGATCAGGAGCTTTCTTT. The full variable domain, rest sourced from reference TRBV7-9 and TRBJ1-1, is DTGVSQNPRHKITKRGQNVTFRCDPISEHNRLYWYRQTLGQGPEFLTYFQNEAQLEKSRLLSDRFSAERPKGSFSTLEIQRTEQGDSAMYLCASSRQGSGAFFGQGTRLTVV.

Only one count was recorded for this clonotype. The V gene is TRBV7-9, the J gene TRBJ2-1; 12 bases map to TRBD2. Trimming cost V 2 bases and J 5 bases; bases outside gene matches: 10. The germline gives CDR1 SEHNR, CDR2 FQNEAQ (reference sequence). CDR3 size: 18 residues. The CDR3 DNA is TGTGCCAGCAGCTTACCCCGAAGACTAGCGGGGGCCCACAATGAGCAGTTCTTC. Encoded protein: CASSLPRRLAGAHNEQFF.

The rearrangement uses TRBV9 and TRBJ2-2; 10 bases line up with TRBD2. With V trimmed by 4 bases and J by 3 bases, 9 bases remained unmatched. The CDR3 is made up of 17 amino acids. The V gene's germline CDR1 is SGDLS and CDR2 YYNGEE. This chain's CDR3 is CASSPQAGGLDTGELFF. The CDR3 DNA sequence: TGTGCCAGCAGCCCCCAAGCGGGGGGGCTGGACACCGGGGAGCTGTTTTTT.

The gene calls are TRBV19 and TRBJ2-3, with D perhaps matching TRBD2 (5 bases). The length of the CDR3 is 16 residues. The V end was cut by 5 bases, the J end by 2 bases, with 17 bases between. Germline CDR1 reads LNHDA; CDR2 reads SQIVND (reference sequence). The CDR3 DNA reads TGTGCCAGTAGTTCTCTCGCTCGGGGTAACACAGATACGCAGTATTTT. The encoded protein is CASSSLARGNTDTQYF.

The chain uses TRBV5-1 and TRBJ1-4; D not certain. This CDR3 region has 14 residues. CDR1 and CDR2 from the germline V gene are SGHRS and YFSETQ. The V end lost 0 bases, the J end lost 6 bases, and 9 bases lay between the germline ends. The CDR3 DNA sequence: TGCGCCAGCAGCTTGGTTTCGGCCCATGAAAAACTGTTTTTT. Encoded protein: CASSLVSAHEKLFF. Together with reference TRBV5-1 and TRBJ1-4, the CDR3 gives the full variable domain: KAGVTQTPRYLIKTRGQQVTLSCSPISGHRSVSWYQQTPGQGLQFLFEYFSETQRNKGNFPGRFSGRQFSNSRSEMNVSTLELGDSALYLCASSLVSAHEKLFFGSGTQLSVL.

This sequence joins TRBV7-3 and TRBJ1-1; D may be TRBD1 (6 bases). Germline V gene data show CDR1 as SGHTA and CDR2 as FQGTGA. CDR3 length equals 15 residues. Trimming took off 0 bases at V and 3 bases at J, with 11 bases between the two ends. The CDR3: CASSLTYRDDTEAFF. CDR3 in DNA: TGTGCCAGCAGCTTAACGTACAGGGACGACACTGAAGCTTTCTTT.

The V gene is TRBV20-1, the J gene TRBJ1-4; 7 nucleotides align to TRBD1. The CDR3 contains 12 residues. Trimming took 5 bases from V and 6 from J; bases not matched to a gene: 3. The germline CDR1 and CDR2 sequences are DFQATT and SNEGSKA (reference sequence). For the CDR3, the DNA is TGCAGTGCTTCCGGGACAGATGAAAAACTGTTTTTT. Residues: CSASGTDEKLFF.

The chain employs TRBV9 and TRBJ2-2; weak D call: TRBD1 (5 bases). The germline V gene has CDR1 SGDLS and CDR2 YYNGEE. The CDR3 is 13 amino acids. Trimming removed 3 bases at V and 6 bases at J, with 9 bases between. For the CDR3, the DNA is TGTGCCAGCAGCGGGAAGGGGTCCGGGGAGCTGTTTTTT. It encodes CASSGKGSGELFF.

This chain connects TRBV25-1 to TRBJ1-1, with a weak D call TRBD1 (6 bases). Germline V gives CDR1 MGHDK, CDR2 SYGVNS. CDR3 size: 14 residues. Deletions cut 2 bases from V and 5 bases from J, with 12 bases between. CDR3 sequence: CASSEQGKSTEAFF. The CDR3 nucleotides read TGTGCCAGCAGTGAACAGGGGAAATCAACTGAAGCTTTCTTT.

V usage is TRBV1 and J usage is TRBJ2-5. TRBV1 is deemed a pseudogene. This CDR3 has 15 residues. The CDR3 loop reads CTSSQVYGGVETQYF. The CDR3 DNA follows: TGCACCAGCAGCCAAGTCTACGGCGGTGTGGAGACCCAGTACTTC.

The chain is built from TRBV7-3 and TRBJ2-7; 8 bases line up with TRBD2. V lost 5 bases to trimming and J lost 4 bases; unmatched junction nucleotides: 7. The CDR3 length is 14 residues. From germline, CDR1 is SGHTA and CDR2 FQGTGA. The chain's CDR3 is CASSPTSGQYEQYF. CDR3 nucleotides: TGTGCCAGCAGCCCCACTAGCGGTCAGTACGAGCAGTACTTC.

V gene TRBV7-9 combines with J gene TRBJ1-2; no clear D gene. This CDR3 is 13 amino acids long. Germline values: CDR1 SEHNR, CDR2 FQNEAQ (reference sequence). V was pared by 3 bases and J by 6 bases, with 11 bases between. The CDR3 spells CASSLGSGDGYTF. DNA for the CDR3: TGTGCCAGCAGCTTGGGCAGCGGAGATGGCTACACCTTC.

The rearrangement links TRBV7-2 to TRBJ2-3; perhaps TRBD2 as D (5 bases). CDR3 length equals 15 residues. With 5 bases removed from V and 0 bases from J, the gap between germline ends came to 12 bases. CDR1 and CDR2 from the germline V gene are SGHTA and FQGNSA. CDR3 residues: CASSRMGGSTDTQYF. CDR3 DNA sequence: TGTGCCAGCAGCCGCATGGGCGGGAGCACAGATACGCAGTATTTT.

V usage is TRBV9 and J usage is TRBJ2-7, with TRBD2 matching 7 bases. Looked up from germline, CDR1 is SGDLS and CDR2 is YYNGEE. The CDR3 is 14 residues long. After removal of 4 bases from V and 0 bases from J, the junction contained 4 bases not matched to a gene. CDR3 loop: CASSLGTNSYEQYF. The CDR3 DNA sequence: TGTGCCAGCAGCCTTGGGACTAACTCCTACGAGCAGTACTTC.

This clonotype occurred once. The gene calls are TRBV20-1 and TRBJ1-5; the D gene is possibly TRBD1 (5 bases). The V end was cut by 1 base, the J end by 4 bases, with 8 bases between. The germline gives CDR1 DFQATT, CDR2 SNEGSKA (reference sequence). CDR3 length equals 13 residues. CDR3 bases: TGCAGTGCTAGAGGTGACAGTAATCAGCCCCAGCATTTT. It is translated as CSARGDSNQPQHF.

This clonotype was observed once. This chain links TRBV7-2 with TRBJ1-3; a possible D gene is TRBD1 (5 bases). CDR3 length: 15 amino acids. V was pared by 5 bases and J by 0 bases, with 11 bases between. Germline CDR1 SGHTA, CDR2 FQGNSA. CDR3 DNA: TGTGCCAGCAGCGAGGGACCGAGCTCTGGAAACACCATATATTTT. Translated, it gives CASSEGPSSGNTIYF.

The V call is TRBV30, the J call TRBJ2-1; 9 nucleotides line up with TRBD2. The CDR3 length is 15 residues. Germline trimming cut 0 bases from V and 4 bases from J; bases unmatched to any gene: 4. Germline loops: CDR1 GTSNPN, CDR2 SVGIG (reference sequence). The CDR3 here is CAWSVGLAGYNEQFF. The DNA for the CDR3 is TGTGCCTGGAGTGTCGGCCTAGCGGGGTACAATGAGCAGTTCTTC.

The chain joins TRBV19 to TRBJ2-2; 8 nucleotides line up with TRBD2. V shed 2 bases, J shed 6 bases, and the junction held 11 bases outside the gene matches. The length of the CDR3 is 17 residues. Germline lookup yields CDR1 LNHDA and CDR2 SQIVND (reference sequence). CDR3 nucleotides: TGTGCCAGTAGTATACAAGCGGGGGCACCGAAATCCGGGGAGCTGTTTTTT. Protein sequence: CASSIQAGAPKSGELFF.